The 3 T cell receptor beta chains below come from one sample, sequenced in a study of blood T cell repertoires in COVID-19. Clones were read by immunoSEQ multiplex PCR, and TCRdb kept only the in-frame ones, dropping some. The sample carries around 300,000 clones, around 90% recorded once. The sample consisted of peripheral blood. These receptors were obtained from a woman in her forties who had recovered from COVID-19.

The chain employs TRBV12-3 or TRBV12-4 and TRBJ1-1; D call uncertain. The CDR3 is made up of 13 amino acids. Trimming left V 6 bases short and J 4 bases short, with 12 bases between. DNA for the CDR3: TGTGCCAGCAGCGTCGGAGTCTCCACTGAAGCTTTCTTT. It encodes CASSVGVSTEAFF.

V and J are TRBV25-1 and TRBJ1-1; 8 bases align to TRBD1. The V segment lost 6 bases and the J segment 6 bases; nucleotides outside the gene matches: 6. Germline CDR1 and CDR2: MGHDK and SYGVNS. The CDR3 sequence is 13 residues long. CDR3 in amino acids: CASRGADRAEAFF. The CDR3 nucleotides are TGTGCCAGCAGGGGAGCGGACAGGGCTGAAGCTTTCTTT.

This sequence joins TRBV7-9 and TRBJ2-2; D might be TRBD1 (5 bases). CDR1 and CDR2 (germline): SEHNR, FQNEAQ (reference sequence). Trimming stripped 1 base from V and 4 bases from J, with 10 bases between. The CDR3 is 15 residues long. CDR3 coding DNA: TGTGCCAGCAGCTTAGGACAGACGCGCACCGGGGAGCTGTTTTTT. The encoded protein is CASSLGQTRTGELFF. Drawing the rest from reference TRBV7-9 and TRBJ2-2, the complete variable domain is DTGVSQNPRHKITKRGQNVTFRCDPISEHNRLYWYRQTLGQGPEFLTYFQNEAQLEKSRLLSDRFSAERPKGSFSTLEIQRTEQGDSAMYLCASSLGQTRTGELFFGEGSRLTVL.